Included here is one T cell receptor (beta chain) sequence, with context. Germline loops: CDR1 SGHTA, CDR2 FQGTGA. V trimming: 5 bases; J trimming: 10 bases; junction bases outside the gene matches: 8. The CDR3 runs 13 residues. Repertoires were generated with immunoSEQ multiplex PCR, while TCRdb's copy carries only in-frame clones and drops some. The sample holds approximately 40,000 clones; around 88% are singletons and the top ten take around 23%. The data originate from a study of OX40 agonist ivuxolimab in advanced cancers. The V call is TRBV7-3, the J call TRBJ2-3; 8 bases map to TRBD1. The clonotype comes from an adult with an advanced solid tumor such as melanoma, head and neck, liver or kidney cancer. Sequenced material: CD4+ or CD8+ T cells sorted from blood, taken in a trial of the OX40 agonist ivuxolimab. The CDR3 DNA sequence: TGTGCCAGCAGCCCGACAGGGGCGAAGGCGCAGTATTTT. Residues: CASSPTGAKAQYF.